Presented here are 30 T cell receptor beta chains from one specimen sequenced in a study of T cell clones after liver transplantation. Measured with immunoSEQ multiplex PCR; TCRdb has only the in-frame clones, and not every one. This sample yields around 76,000 clones, of which 75% to 85% are seen a single time; about 0.79% belongs to the top ten. Here the sequenced sample was CD4+ T cells from blood, taken 12 months after liver transplant. Receptors originate from a human patient who received a liver transplant. Some T cells may be the graft donor's.

The chain recombines TRBV2 with TRBJ2-2; TRBD1 agrees at 10 bases. CDR1 and CDR2 (germline): SNHLY, FYNNEI. CDR3 length equals 15 residues. V shed 7 bases and J 6 bases; nucleotides not matched to a gene: 8. The CDR3 reads CASKSWTGGSGELFF. CDR3 in DNA: TGTGCCAGCAAGTCCTGGACAGGGGGTTCCGGGGAGCTGTTTTTT.

V and J are TRBV11-2 and TRBJ2-1; TRBD2 matches 9 bases. CDR1 is SGHAT and CDR2 is FQNNGV in the germline V gene. CDR3 length: 16 residues. V was clipped by 4 bases and J by 12 bases; unmatched bases: 16. The CDR3: CASSSEGSGRPRGQFF. The CDR3 DNA reads as TGTGCCAGCAGCTCCGAGGGCAGCGGGAGGCCTAGGGGGCAGTTCTTC.

V usage is TRBV5-4 and J usage is TRBJ2-1; tentative D call: TRBD2 (6 bases). The CDR3 consists of 14 residues. Trimming pared 0 bases from V and 5 bases from J, leaving 9 bases between. Germline loops: CDR1 SGHNT, CDR2 YYREEE (reference sequence). The chain's CDR3 is CASSLGRGNNEQFF. As DNA, the CDR3 is TGTGCCAGCAGCTTGGGGCGGGGAAACAATGAGCAGTTCTTC. Full variable domain (outside the CDR3, taken from reference TRBV5-4 and TRBJ2-1): ETGVTQSPTHLIKTRGQQVTLRCSSQSGHNTVSWYQQALGQGPQFIFQYYREEENGRGNFPPRFSGLQFPNYSSELNVNALELDDSALYLCASSLGRGNNEQFFGPGTRLTVL.

The chain recombines TRBV5-1 with TRBJ2-2, with TRBD1 identical over 8 bases. Germline V gene data show CDR1 as SGHRS and CDR2 as YFSETQ. This CDR3 contains 17 residues. V was pared by 4 bases and J by 3 bases, with 11 bases of the junction left unmatched. The CDR3 DNA is TGCGCCAGCAGCAAGGGGCAGGGGGCGCGGGACACCGGGGAGCTGTTTTTT. Its protein is CASSKGQGARDTGELFF.

DNA of the CDR3: TGTGCCAGTAGTAGGGGTGGTGGACTAGGCAATGAGCAGTTCTTC. As protein: CASSRGGGLGNEQFF. The gene calls are TRBV19 and TRBJ2-1, with TRBD2 matching over 7 bases. After removal of 4 bases from V and 6 bases from J, the junction contained 9 bases not matched to a gene. The CDR3 is made up of 15 amino acids. Germline V gene sequence: CDR1 LNHDA, CDR2 SQIVND (reference sequence).

The V call is TRBV5-1, the J call TRBJ2-2; 11 bases fit TRBD1. The length of the CDR3 is 15 residues. Germline V gives CDR1 SGHRS, CDR2 YFSETQ. V trimming: 6 bases; J trimming: 4 bases; junction bases outside the gene matches: 5. The DNA for the CDR3 is TGCGCCAGCACCACGGGGACAGGGGGCACCGGGGAGCTGTTTTTT. Translated, it gives CASTTGTGGTGELFF.

The chain links TRBV7-2 to TRBJ1-1; tentative D call: TRBD1 (5 bases). The length of the CDR3 is 13 residues. Germline values: CDR1 SGHTA, CDR2 FQGNSA. Trimming pared 2 bases from V and 4 bases from J, leaving 8 bases between. DNA of the CDR3: TGTGCCAGCAGCTTAAGGCAGGGCACTGAAGCTTTCTTT. Translating gives CASSLRQGTEAFF.

This rearrangement joins TRBV5-4 to TRBJ2-1; 11 nucleotides align to TRBD2. V dropped 5 bases and J dropped 13; count of bases not matched to a gene: 11. In germline, CDR1 is SGHNT, CDR2 YYREEE (reference sequence). The CDR3 covers 14 residues. DNA of the CDR3: TGTGCCAGCAGTTCTGGCTATAGCGGGAGGGCTCAGTTCTTC. The encoded protein is CASSSGYSGRAQFF. Combining the CDR3 with reference TRBV5-4 and TRBJ2-1 gives the whole variable domain ETGVTQSPTHLIKTRGQQVTLRCSSQSGHNTVSWYQQALGQGPQFIFQYYREEENGRGNFPPRFSGLQFPNYSSELNVNALELDDSALYLCASSSGYSGRAQFFGPGTRLTVL.

The chain couples TRBV9 to TRBJ1-1; D might be TRBD1 (5 bases). The CDR3 extends over 15 amino acids. Trimming removed 4 bases from V and 0 bases from J, with 13 bases in between. Per the germline V gene, CDR1 is SGDLS and CDR2 is YYNGEE. Written as DNA, the CDR3 is TGTGCCAGCAGCAACCGAGGGGCAGTGAACACTGAAGCTTTCTTT. Amino acids: CASSNRGAVNTEAFF.

This clone was seen a single time. V and J are TRBV11-2 and TRBJ1-5; D is uncertain. This CDR3 region has 17 residues. Between the trimmed V and J ends, which lost 0 bases and 3 bases, there was a span of 15 bases. Germline-derived CDR1 and CDR2 are SGHAT and FQNNGV. In nucleotides, the CDR3 is TGTGCCAGCAGCTTAGATTGGCCCCAAGGGTTCAATCAGCCCCAGCATTTT. It specifies CASSLDWPQGFNQPQHF.

CDR3 DNA sequence: TGTGCCAGCAGCCCCCGGGACAATCAGCCCCAGCATTTT. It codes for CASSPRDNQPQHF. J is TRBJ1-5 and V is TRBV6-5; D call uncertain. The CDR3 covers 13 residues. Between the trimmed V and J ends, which lost 6 bases and 3 bases, there was a span of 9 bases. The germline CDR1 and CDR2 sequences are MNHEY and SVGAGI.

V is TRBV5-1 and J is TRBJ2-1, with TRBD2 as a possible D gene (5 bases). Trimming shortened V by 0 bases and J by 9 bases, and 16 bases separated the two germline ends. Germline V CDR1 and CDR2: SGHRS, YFSETQ. The CDR3 is 15 residues long. CDR3 loop: CASSLAVSLAGEQFF. The CDR3 region has the DNA TGCGCCAGCAGCTTGGCCGTATCGCTAGCCGGTGAGCAGTTCTTC.

The V call is TRBV9, the J call TRBJ2-1; D is possibly TRBD1 or TRBD2 (5 bases each). The ends were cut back, 2 bases at V and 5 bases at J, with 8 bases in the middle. CDR3 length: 13 residues. The germline V gene encodes CDR1 SGDLS and CDR2 YYNGEE. The CDR3: CASSVGPDNEQFF. The DNA of the CDR3 is TGTGCCAGCAGCGTGGGACCTGACAATGAGCAGTTCTTC. Full variable domain (missing parts from reference TRBV9 and TRBJ2-1): DSGVTQTPKHLITATGQRVTLRCSPRSGDLSVYWYQQSLDQGLQFLIQYYNGEERAKGNILERFSAQQFPDLHSELNLSSLELGDSALYFCASSVGPDNEQFFGPGTRLTVL.

This clone occurred a few times. The genes are TRBV29-1 and TRBJ1-1, with D tentatively TRBD1 (6 bases). V was trimmed by 6 bases and J by 1 base, leaving 24 bases between them. The CDR3 covers 17 residues. Germline V CDR1 and CDR2: SQVTM, ANQGSEA. As DNA, the CDR3 is TGCAGCGTAAGGGGGAGGGAGGGATTTAGCAAGAACACTGAAGCTTTCTTT. This codes for CSVRGREGFSKNTEAFF.

The genes are TRBV7-2 and TRBJ1-5; the D is unclear. The CDR3 totals 15 residues. The germline gives CDR1 SGHTA, CDR2 FQGNSA. Trimming cost V 5 bases and J 3 bases, with 14 bases left between them. CDR3 loop: CASSPQWADNQPQHF. In nucleotides, the CDR3 is TGTGCCAGCAGCCCCCAGTGGGCGGACAATCAGCCCCAGCATTTT.

This chain joins TRBV28 and TRBJ2-3, with 12 bases identical to TRBD2. This CDR3 contains 17 residues. The V and J ends lost 0 bases and 4 bases, in that order; junction bases with no gene match: 5. In germline, CDR1 is MDHEN, CDR2 SYDVKM. The CDR3 DNA follows: TGTGCCAGCAGTTTATGGGATCTAGCGGGAGGGCCAGATACGCAGTATTTT. Encoded protein: CASSLWDLAGGPDTQYF. Variable domain in full (rest from reference TRBV28 and TRBJ2-3): DVKVTQSSRYLVKRTGEKVFLECVQDMDHENMFWYRQDPGLGLRLIYFSYDVKMKEKGDIPEGYSVSREKKERFSLILESASTNQTSMYLCASSLWDLAGGPDTQYFGPGTRLTVL.

The chain links TRBV18 to TRBJ2-1; D remains ambiguous. Trimming took 1 base from V and 9 from J, leaving 16 bases between them. CDR3 length equals 15 residues. Germline V gene lookup returns CDR1 KGHSH and CDR2 LQKENI. As DNA, the CDR3 is TGTGCCAGCTCACCACAACTGGGAAACTCGCGTGAGCAGTTCTTC. It encodes CASSPQLGNSREQFF.

The chain recombines TRBV2 with TRBJ1-2, with D possibly being TRBD1 (5 bases). The CDR3 contains 12 residues. CDR1 is SNHLY, CDR2 FYNNEI, per germline. Trimming removed 6 bases at V and 8 bases at J, with 13 bases between. CDR3 coding DNA: TGTGCCAGCAGGTACACAGGAGAAGGCTACACCTTC. It codes for CASRYTGEGYTF.

The chain's CDR3 is CASTPRGVGEKLFF. The CDR3 DNA is TGTGCCAGTACCCCCCGGGGGGTGGGAGAAAAACTGTTTTTT. This rearrangement joins TRBV28 to TRBJ1-4; possible D gene TRBD1, 5 bases. Germline V CDR1 and CDR2: MDHEN, SYDVKM. The CDR3 spans 14 residues. Between the trimmed V and J ends, which lost 9 bases and 8 bases, there was a span of 19 bases.

The chain is built from TRBV5-1 and TRBJ2-7; 10 bases map to TRBD2. V lost 5 bases to trimming and J lost 0 bases; unmatched junction nucleotides: 8. This CDR3 has 16 residues. CDR1 SGHRS and CDR2 YFSETQ come from the germline V gene. CDR3 residues: CASRSGRDTYSYEQYF. The CDR3 nucleotides read TGCGCCAGCAGGAGCGGGAGGGATACCTACTCCTACGAGCAGTACTTC.

This chain joins TRBV5-1 and TRBJ2-3; TRBD2 matches at 8 bases. Germline CDR1 is SGHRS and CDR2 is YFSETQ. The CDR3 is made up of 14 amino acids. V was clipped by 6 bases and J by 5 bases; unmatched bases: 8. The CDR3 nucleotides are TGCGCCAGCACCCGGGAGGGCCATGGAGATACGCAGTATTTT. It translates to CASTREGHGDTQYF.

This clone showed up just a few times. The chain carries TRBV29-1 and TRBJ1-3, with a possible D match to TRBD1 (6 bases). The CDR3 is 14 residues long. The germline V gene has CDR1 SQVTM and CDR2 ANQGSEA. The V end lost 4 bases, the J end lost 0 bases, and 10 bases lay between the germline ends. In DNA form, the CDR3 reads TGCAGCGTTGCTCAGGGGCTCTCTGGAAACACCATATATTTT. Protein sequence: CSVAQGLSGNTIYF.

V and J are TRBV21-1 and TRBJ1-5. TRBV21-1 is given as a pseudogene. The CDR3 consists of 16 residues. The CDR3 loop reads CASSSIVLAGGQPQHF. Here the CDR3 DNA reads TGTGCCAGCAGCAGTATCGTCTTGGCGGGCGGTCAGCCCCAGCATTTT.

This clone was counted once. The chain joins TRBV4-1 to TRBJ2-5; a possible D gene is TRBD2 (5 bases). This CDR3 is built from 16 residues. Germline CDR1 reads MGHRA; CDR2 reads YSYEKL. The V and J ends lost 5 bases and 4 bases respectively, with 20 bases between them. The CDR3 nucleotides are TGCGCCAGCAGCGGCCCCCCGGACTCGCGACGAGAGACCCAGTACTTC. Its translation: CASSGPPDSRRETQYF.

A single count supports this clone. This chain links TRBV7-2 with TRBJ1-3; no clear D gene. Germline CDR1 reads SGHTA; CDR2 reads FQGNSA. Deletions cut 0 bases from V and 4 bases from J, with 4 bases between. This CDR3 has 13 residues. CDR3 DNA: TGTGCCAGCAGCTTAGCGGGCGGAAACACCATATATTTT. This translates into CASSLAGGNTIYF.

The chain links TRBV25-1 to TRBJ2-3; 10 bases are shared with TRBD1. This CDR3 spans 15 amino acids. CDR1 is MGHDK, CDR2 SYGVNS, per germline. V trimming: 6 bases; J trimming: 1 base; junction bases outside the gene matches: 4. The DNA of the CDR3 is TGTGCCAGCAGCGCGGGGACAGGGGGCACAGATACGCAGTATTTT. The encoded protein is CASSAGTGGTDTQYF.

The CDR3 sequence: CASGLGRDGHNQPQHF. The CDR3, as DNA: TGTGCTAGTGGTTTGGGCCGGGACGGCCATAATCAGCCCCAGCATTTT. The rearrangement uses TRBV12-5 and TRBJ1-5; D may be TRBD1 (5 bases). The germline CDR1 and CDR2 sequences are LGHNT and FRNRAP. The CDR3 sequence is 16 residues long. V was shortened by 1 base and J by 4 bases, with 14 bases between the two germline ends.

This CDR3 is CATGPPYEQYF. The CDR3 DNA is TGTGCCACCGGGCCCCCCTACGAGCAGTACTTC. The V gene is TRBV28, the J gene TRBJ2-7; no clear D gene. The ends were cut back, 10 bases at V and 2 bases at J, with 9 bases in the middle. The CDR3 totals 11 residues. The germline V gene has CDR1 MDHEN and CDR2 SYDVKM.

This clone showed up just once. The chain recombines TRBV5-1 with TRBJ2-7; D may correspond to TRBD1 or TRBD2 (5 bases each). The V gene lost 4 bases and the J gene lost 4 bases, with 15 bases spanning the gap. CDR1 SGHRS and CDR2 YFSETQ come from the germline V gene. The CDR3 is made up of 14 amino acids. The CDR3 nucleotides are TGCGCCAGCAGCCCCCGGGACCCACGGTACGAGCAGTACTTC. Translated, it gives CASSPRDPRYEQYF.

The chain joins TRBV29-1 to TRBJ2-7; the match to TRBD2 covers 7 bases. This CDR3 is 14 amino acids long. Trimming took 3 bases from V and 1 from J; bases not matched to a gene: 6. The germline gives CDR1 SQVTM, CDR2 ANQGSEA. The CDR3 is CSVDPGEGSYEQYF. As DNA, the CDR3 is TGCAGCGTTGATCCGGGGGAGGGGTCCTACGAGCAGTACTTC.